The next 28 T cell receptor beta chains were all read from a single sample in a study of T cells in Graves' hyperthyroidism and ophthalmopathy. Amplified TCR beta CDR3 regions derived from RNA transcripts. TCR CDR3 underwent first-round RT-PCR with the HTBI primer set. TCRdb processed the multiplex PCR reads anew with MiXCR; each CDR3 protein has one entry. The table lists about 200,000 distinct CDR3 sequences, 15% to 20% of them singletons, with under 65% in the top ten. The sample comprised blood. These receptors were taken from a man aged 50 to 59 with Graves' hyperthyroidism.

In its sample, this clonotype was seen many times. This rearrangement joins TRBV20-1 to TRBJ1-2; 9 nucleotides align to TRBD1. The CDR3 contains 12 residues. J was trimmed by 7 bases and V by 5 bases; bases with no gene match: 5. Looked up from germline, CDR1 is DFQATT and CDR2 is SNEGSKA (reference sequence). In DNA, the CDR3 is TGCAGTGCTCCTACAGGGGGCGGTGGCTACACCTTC. Amino acid sequence: CSAPTGGGGYTF.

This clonotype occurred once. A much larger clone lies a single base off, so this may be a read error. The chain recombines TRBV3-1 with TRBJ1-2; 10 bases map to TRBD1. The CDR3 spans 15 residues. Per germline, CDR1 LGHDT and CDR2 YNNKEL (reference sequence). The CDR3 nucleotides read TGTGCCAGCAGCCCCTCGGGACAGGGGCTGGATGGCTACATCTTC. Amino acids: CASSPSGQGLDGYIF.

There are a few counts of this clonotype. The chain carries TRBV6-2 or TRBV6-3 and TRBJ1-1; 7 bases fit TRBD1. The V segment lost 10 bases and the J segment 0 bases; nucleotides outside the gene matches: 14. The germline CDR1 and CDR2 sequences are MNHEY and SVGEGT. The CDR3 is 16 residues long. The CDR3 spells CATRVTTGPMNTEAFF. CDR3 bases: TGTGCCACCCGTGTCACGACAGGGCCGATGAACACTGAAGCTTTCTTT.

Points on this clonotype: This may be a read error, as it is one base from a much larger clone. The J gene is TRBJ1-3, the V gene TRBV28; tentatively, D is TRBD1 (6 bases). The CDR3 contains 14 residues. From germline, CDR1 is MDHEN and CDR2 SYDVKM. The V end lost 3 bases, the J end lost 8 bases, and 14 bases lay between the germline ends. The CDR3 loop reads CASSLGGRPDTIYF. CDR3 sequence (DNA): TGTGCCAGCAGTTTGGGGGGCAGGCCGGACACCATATATTTT.

The V gene is TRBV11-2, the J gene TRBJ2-3; 7 bases line up with TRBD2. The germline CDR1 and CDR2 sequences are SGHAT and FQNNGV. The CDR3 runs to 15 residues. V gave up 4 bases and J gave up 0 bases; unmatched junction bases: 4. The CDR3 nucleotides read TGTGCCAGCAGCTGGAAGGGACTAAGCACAGATACGCAGTATTTT. Translation gives CASSWKGLSTDTQYF.

This clonotype was found many times. The J gene is TRBJ2-1, the V gene TRBV28; 9 bases map to TRBD2. The trim removed 6 bases at V and 10 bases at J, leaving 10 bases unmatched. Germline V lookup: CDR1 MDHEN, CDR2 SYDVKM. The CDR3 runs 14 residues. The CDR3 is CASSPAGGREEQFF. CDR3 DNA: TGTGCCAGCAGCCCAGCGGGAGGAAGGGAAGAGCAGTTCTTC. Combining the CDR3 with reference TRBV28 and TRBJ2-1 gives the whole variable domain DVKVTQSSRYLVKRTGEKVFLECVQDMDHENMFWYRQDPGLGLRLIYFSYDVKMKEKGDIPEGYSVSREKKERFSLILESASTNQTSMYLCASSPAGGREEQFFGPGTRLTVL.

This clonotype was counted only a few times. DNA for the CDR3: TGCAGGGCCTGGGGGCTCAAGGGCTACACCTTC. It codes for CRAWGLKGYTF. This chain links TRBV20-1 with TRBJ1-2; possible D gene TRBD1, 6 bases. In germline, CDR1 is DFQATT, CDR2 SNEGSKA (reference sequence). The CDR3 is 11 amino acids.

The chain links TRBV10-3 to TRBJ1-1; 7 bases map to TRBD1. The CDR3 spans 14 residues. V gave up 6 bases and J gave up 7 bases; unmatched junction bases: 11. From germline, CDR1 is ENHRY and CDR2 SYGVKD. CDR3 residues: CAIRGTVGDGEAFF. CDR3 bases: TGTGCCATCAGGGGGACAGTCGGAGATGGTGAAGCTTTCTTT.

This sequence joins TRBV4-3 and TRBJ2-5, with D possibly TRBD2 on 7 matching bases. Germline V gene lookup returns CDR1 LGHNA and CDR2 YSLEER. V was clipped by 0 bases and J by 4 bases, with 12 bases between them. CDR3 length: 15 residues. CDR3 DNA: TGCGCCAGCAGCCAAGACTGGGGGGGCCGAGAGACCCAGTACTTC. This translates into CASSQDWGGRETQYF.

Details on this clonotype: This may come from a read error, since a much larger clone is one base off. The chain recombines TRBV5-1 with TRBJ2-1; 10 bases are shared with TRBD2. Germline V gives CDR1 SGHRS, CDR2 YFSETQ. The CDR3 has 15 amino acids. In nucleotides, the CDR3 is TGCGCCAGCAGCCCCCGGACTAGCGGCTACGATGAGCAGTTCTTC. It translates to CASSPRTSGYDEQFF.

V and J are TRBV7-9 and TRBJ1-2; maybe TRBD1 (6 bases). Germline V lookup: CDR1 SEHNR, CDR2 FQNEAQ (reference sequence). Trimming cost V 5 bases and J 6 bases, with 16 bases left between them. The CDR3 runs to 14 residues. The CDR3 sequence: CASSTSQGLDGYTF. The CDR3 bases are TGTGCCAGCAGCACCAGCCAGGGGCTGGATGGCTACACCTTC.

This clonotype was detected only a few times. This chain links TRBV14 with TRBJ2-5; the match to TRBD2 covers 9 bases. This CDR3 contains 18 residues. CDR1 is SGHDN and CDR2 is FVKESK in the germline V gene. Losses at the gene ends were 4 bases for V and 4 bases for J; bases not matched to a gene: 16. The CDR3 sequence is CASSPSGLARAGRETQYF. For the CDR3, the DNA is TGTGCCAGCAGCCCTTCAGGACTAGCGAGGGCCGGTCGAGAGACCCAGTACTTC.

The CDR3 nucleotides are TGCAGTGCCAAGACTGTAGCGGGAGTTGTCAACGAGCAGTACTTC. Its translation: CSAKTVAGVVNEQYF. The chain is built from TRBV20-1 and TRBJ2-7; 9 bases are a match to TRBD2. Trimming cost V 6 bases and J 5 bases; bases outside gene matches: 14. The CDR3 runs 15 residues. Germline CDR1 reads DFQATT; CDR2 reads SNEGSKA (reference sequence).

This clonotype has only a few counts. The chain joins TRBV7-9 to TRBJ2-2; tentatively, D is TRBD1 or TRBD2 (6 bases each). CDR3 length: 16 residues. V lost 4 bases to trimming and J lost 4 bases, with 16 bases between them. CDR1 and CDR2 (germline): SEHNR, FQNEAQ (reference sequence). The CDR3 DNA sequence: TGTGCCAGCAGCTACCGGGACACCGGGGGCACCGGGGAGCTGTTTTTT. Amino acid sequence: CASSYRDTGGTGELFF. Looking up the rest from reference TRBV7-9 and TRBJ2-2 gives the full variable domain: DTGVSQNPRHKITKRGQNVTFRCDPISEHNRLYWYRQTLGQGPEFLTYFQNEAQLEKSRLLSDRFSAERPKGSFSTLEIQRTEQGDSAMYLCASSYRDTGGTGELFFGEGSRLTVL.

The table lists this clonotype with many counts. The rearrangement joins TRBV30 to TRBJ2-3; D gene ambiguous. This CDR3 is 16 amino acids long. V was pared by 3 bases and J by 3 bases, with 19 bases between. Looked up from germline, CDR1 is GTSNPN and CDR2 is SVGIG (reference sequence). CDR3 sequence: CAWSAFFRDRTDTQYF. The DNA for the CDR3 is TGTGCCTGGAGCGCCTTTTTTAGGGATAGGACAGATACGCAGTATTTT.

The chain links TRBV10-3 to TRBJ1-2, with D perhaps TRBD1 (5 bases). Trimming pared 3 bases from V and 5 bases from J, leaving 13 bases between. This CDR3 is 14 amino acids long. CDR1 and CDR2 from the germline V gene are ENHRY and SYGVKD. DNA of the CDR3: TGTGCCATCAGTGACTACGGGACTCCATATGGCTACACCTTC. Encoded protein: CAISDYGTPYGYTF.

This clonotype has just a few counts. Sequence at one end of the junction differs from germline and may be a read error. The genes are TRBV7-9 and TRBJ2-2; D is possibly TRBD1 (5 bases). In germline, CDR1 is SEHNR, CDR2 FQNEAQ (reference sequence). The CDR3 totals 13 residues. The CDR3 nucleotides are TGTGTCAGCAGCAAAGACAGCACCGGGGAGCTGTTTTTT. Translated, it gives CVSSKDSTGELFF.

In this sample, this clonotype turned up many times. The gene calls are TRBV20-1 and TRBJ2-3; TRBD2 matches at 13 bases. CDR3 length: 14 amino acids. Germline V lookup: CDR1 DFQATT, CDR2 SNEGSKA (reference sequence). V was clipped by 4 bases and J by 4 bases; unmatched bases: 2. The DNA for the CDR3 is TGCAGTGCTACCGGGACTAGCGGGGCAGATACGCAGTATTTT. Translated, it gives CSATGTSGADTQYF.

This sequence joins TRBV20-1 and TRBJ2-7; D is perhaps TRBD1 or TRBD2 (5 bases each). V lost 3 bases to trimming and J lost 3 bases, with 12 bases between them. The CDR3 has 13 amino acids. Germline assignment: CDR1 DFQATT and CDR2 SNEGSKA (reference sequence). This CDR3 is CSARRDGFYEQYF. CDR3 DNA sequence: TGCAGTGCTAGGAGGGACGGGTTCTACGAGCAGTACTTC.

The chain uses TRBV6-1 and TRBJ2-2; 8 bases agree with TRBD1. This CDR3 has 16 residues. Germline CDR1 and CDR2: MNHNS and SASEGT. After removal of 6 bases from V and 3 bases from J, the junction contained 9 bases not matched to a gene. The CDR3 is CASRIPQGADTGELFF. The CDR3 nucleotides read TGTGCCAGCAGGATCCCTCAGGGGGCGGACACCGGGGAGCTGTTTTTT.

The J gene is TRBJ1-3, the V gene TRBV6-5; no firm D call. The CDR3 runs 18 residues. The germline V gene has CDR1 MNHEY and CDR2 SVGAGI. Deletions cut 0 bases from V and 8 bases from J, with 23 bases between. The CDR3 region is CASSYSKHDTQEPDTIYF. In DNA, the CDR3 is TGTGCCAGCAGTTACTCGAAGCACGACACGCAGGAACCGGACACCATATATTTT.

Only a few counts were recorded for this clonotype. This chain links TRBV7-2 with TRBJ2-7; possible D gene TRBD2, 6 bases. From germline, CDR1 is SGHTA and CDR2 FQGNSA. The CDR3 consists of 15 residues. Deletions cut 1 base from V and 4 bases from J, with 14 bases between. As DNA, the CDR3 is TGTGCCAGCAGCTTAGTTCCGGGAGTAATGTACGAGCAGTACTTC. Protein product: CASSLVPGVMYEQYF.

The chain recombines TRBV4-1 with TRBJ2-3; no reliable D call. The CDR3 is made up of 16 amino acids. V lost 1 base, J lost 2 bases, and 13 bases lay in between. Germline loops: CDR1 MGHRA, CDR2 YSYEKL. The CDR3 DNA reads as TGCGCCAGCAGCCAAGCCCCCAGCGTAGACACAGATACGCAGTATTTT. Translating gives CASSQAPSVDTDTQYF.

This clonotype was counted a few times. The chain recombines TRBV4-1 with TRBJ1-2; D is ambiguous. The germline V gene encodes CDR1 MGHRA and CDR2 YSYEKL. The length of the CDR3 is 15 residues. Trimming shortened V by 0 bases and J by 0 bases, and 8 bases separated the two germline ends. This CDR3 is CASSQEEGPNYGYTF. DNA of the CDR3: TGCGCCAGCAGCCAAGAAGAGGGTCCTAACTATGGCTACACCTTC.

In the case of this clonotype: One junction end does not reproduce the germline sequence, and a read error may be involved. The rearrangement joins TRBV20-1 to TRBJ2-3, with TRBD2 matching 7 bases. The length of the CDR3 is 13 residues. Germline-derived CDR1 and CDR2 are DFQATT and SNEGSKA (reference sequence). CDR3 DNA: TGCAGTGCTTTGGGGGAGGGAACAGGTACGCAGTATTTT. Residues: CSALGEGTGTQYF.

Many counts were recorded for this clonotype. The V gene is TRBV5-1, the J gene TRBJ1-1, with unresolved D. Trimming shortened V by 1 base and J by 1 base, and 11 bases separated the two germline ends. This CDR3 comprises 15 residues. Germline V gene sequence: CDR1 SGHRS, CDR2 YFSETQ. CDR3 coding DNA: TGCGCCAGCAGCTTGTCAGACCCCGCGAACACTGAAGCTTTCTTT. Protein sequence: CASSLSDPANTEAFF. Full variable domain (outside the CDR3, taken from reference TRBV5-1 and TRBJ1-1): KAGVTQTPRYLIKTRGQQVTLSCSPISGHRSVSWYQQTPGQGLQFLFEYFSETQRNKGNFPGRFSGRQFSNSRSEMNVSTLELGDSALYLCASSLSDPANTEAFFGQGTRLTVV.

This clonotype was seen repeatedly, ten times or more. This chain connects TRBV15 to TRBJ2-3, with 9 positions matching TRBD2. Germline V gene lookup returns CDR1 LNHNV and CDR2 YYDKDF (reference sequence). V was pared by 0 bases and J by 0 bases, with 4 bases of the junction left unmatched. This CDR3 contains 17 residues. In DNA form, the CDR3 reads TGTGCCACCAGCAGAGATGCAACTAGCGGGAGCACAGATACGCAGTATTTT. It codes for CATSRDATSGSTDTQYF.

V is TRBV5-1 and J is TRBJ1-5; D call uncertain. Germline loops: CDR1 SGHRS, CDR2 YFSETQ. The V end was cut by 4 bases, the J end by 7 bases, with 12 bases between. This CDR3 has 13 residues. This chain's CDR3 is CASSLNGPQPQHF. The CDR3 nucleotides are TGCGCCAGCAGCCTTAACGGCCCCCAGCCCCAGCATTTT. Using reference TRBV5-1 and TRBJ1-5 for the parts outside the CDR3, the full variable domain is KAGVTQTPRYLIKTRGQQVTLSCSPISGHRSVSWYQQTPGQGLQFLFEYFSETQRNKGNFPGRFSGRQFSNSRSEMNVSTLELGDSALYLCASSLNGPQPQHFGDGTRLSIL.